Described below is a single T cell receptor (beta chain) sequence and its context. This record comes from a study of OX40 agonist ivuxolimab in advanced cancers. V was cut by 3 bases and J by 0 bases, with 11 bases left in between. This CDR3 region has 15 residues. CDR1 SNHLY and CDR2 FYNNEI come from the germline V gene. The table came from immunoSEQ multiplex PCR; TCRdb's copy has only in-frame clones and leaves some out. The top ten hold roughly 6% of the sample, which has approximately 67,000 clones, about 89% seen once. The chain has TRBV2 and TRBJ1-1, with D hard to call. Sample: CD4+ or CD8+ T cells sorted from blood, taken in a trial of the OX40 agonist ivuxolimab. The TCR sequence derives from an adult with an advanced solid tumor such as melanoma, head and neck, liver or kidney cancer. CDR3: CASSELVALNTEAFF. CDR3 bases: TGTGCCAGCAGTGAGCTAGTAGCCCTGAACACTGAAGCTTTCTTT.